This T cell receptor (beta chain) was sequenced in a study of T cells after yellow fever vaccination. Study-wide background: Fractions with few cells were prepared using SMART-Seq v4 Ultra Low Input. Study results and caveats: Post-booster reappearance was seen for most primary-vaccination clones (roughly 97% CD4, around 90% CD8). Though weaker, the secondary response peaked faster, on day 5 versus 15. There was a small share of clonotypes that showed up in both the CD4 and CD8 compartments.

Each CDR3 protein gets one entry after TCRdb re-called the 5' RACE reads with MiXCR. Here the sample spans 90,000 to 130,000 distinct CDR3 sequences, 8.4% being singletons. Germline-derived CDR1 and CDR2 are SGHTA and FQGNSA. This CDR3 is 14 amino acids long. The V end lost 7 bases, the J end lost 4 bases, and 13 bases lay between the germline ends. A few counts support this clonotype. The antigen remains unidentified. The receptor comes from a man aged 25 to 45 who received the YFV17D yellow fever vaccine. Source: CD8+ T cells sorted from PBMCs, taken 45 days after the yellow fever booster vaccination. V usage is TRBV7-2 and J usage is TRBJ2-2; D gene ambiguous. This CDR3 reads CASNPDGITGELFF. CDR3 in DNA: TGTGCCAGCAACCCGGACGGAATCACCGGGGAGCTGTTTTTT.